This entry lists 26 T cell receptor beta chains sequenced from one sample in a study of T cell clonality in common variable immunodeficiency. General study findings and limits: Common variable immunodeficiency TCR beta sequences reportedly had fewer deletions and N-nucleotide insertions.

Their antigen targets remain unknown. Clones were read by immunoSEQ multiplex PCR, and TCRdb kept only the in-frame ones, dropping some. The repertoire yields about 26,000 clones, none seen only once; the top ten contain 24%. The specimen was peripheral blood mononuclear cells. These receptors all stem from a human donor with common variable immunodeficiency.

This clone was seen repeatedly, ten times or more. The CDR3 end is not reached by the read, which stops 3 residues before it; the germline J gene fills it in. This rearrangement joins TRBV5-6 to TRBJ1-4; 7 positions match TRBD1. The V segment lost 4 bases and the J segment 6 bases; nucleotides outside the gene matches: 9. In germline, CDR1 is SGHDT, CDR2 YYEEEE. There are 15 residues in the CDR3. This CDR3 is CASSTYRGRHEKLFF. CDR3 bases read: TGTGCCAGCAGCACCTACAGGGGCCGCCATGAAAAA.

This clone was picked up many times. The read terminates 3 residues before the CDR3 end, so the remaining end is supplied by the germline J gene. This specimen includes other DNA sequences encoding the same CDR3. This chain connects TRBV7-3 to TRBJ2-5, with 8 bases identical to TRBD2. The CDR3 runs to 15 residues. CDR1 and CDR2 (germline): SGHTA, FQGTGA. V gave up 2 bases and J gave up 5 bases; unmatched junction bases: 7. The sequenced part of the CDR3 DNA is TGTGCCAGCAGCTTAGTCGGGGGGGCTGGGGAGACC. Translating gives CASSLVGGAGET. The whole CDR3 protein reads CASSLVGGAGETQYF.

In this sample, this clone turned up many times. Sequencing ends 3 residues short of the CDR3 end; the germline J gene provides the rest. The rearrangement joins TRBV19 to TRBJ2-1, with a weak D call TRBD1 (6 bases). Germline V lookup: CDR1 LNHDA, CDR2 SQIVND (reference sequence). The length of the CDR3 is 17 residues. Trimming removed 6 bases at V and 0 bases at J, with 18 bases between. The sequenced CDR3 bases are TGTGCCAGTAGCCACAGTTCAGGGGCCAGCTCCTACAATGAG. Amino acids: CASSHSSGASSYNE. The entire CDR3 is CASSHSSGASSYNEQFF.

On this clone itself: The read ends 3 residues before the CDR3 terminus; that terminus is restored from the germline J gene. V and J are TRBV6-2 or TRBV6-3 and TRBJ1-5; the D gene is possibly TRBD1 (5 bases). V was pared by 6 bases and J by 6 bases, with 12 bases between. Germline V gives CDR1 MNHEY, CDR2 SVGEGT. This CDR3 contains 13 residues. CDR3 bases read: TGTGCCAGCAGGCCGACGGGGGGTCAGCCC. It encodes CASRPTGGQP. The entire CDR3 is CASRPTGGQPQHF.

This clone has only a few counts. Just one base apart from a much larger clone, this may be a read error. The read falls 3 residues short of the CDR3 end, and the missing part is taken from the germline J gene. This rearrangement joins TRBV11-2 to TRBJ1-2; possibly TRBD1 for D (6 bases). Trimming shortened V by 6 bases and J by 7 bases, and 15 bases separated the two germline ends. The germline V gene has CDR1 SGHAT and CDR2 FQNNGV. The length of the CDR3 is 13 residues. The CDR3 bases that were read are TGTGCCAGCAGTCGATGTTTCAGGGGTGGC. As protein: CASSRCFRGG. Given in full, the CDR3 is CASSRCFRGGYTF.

This clone was found many times. The read falls 3 residues short of the CDR3 end, and the missing part is taken from the germline J gene. This rearrangement joins TRBV6-2 or TRBV6-3 to TRBJ2-7; D call uncertain. CDR1 and CDR2 from the germline V gene are MNHEY and SVGEGT. The CDR3 has 13 residues. V was clipped by 4 bases and J by 4 bases, with 11 bases between them. This CDR3 reads CASSFHTQYEQYF. Incomplete CDR3 DNA: TGTGCCAGCAGTTTTCACACCCAATACGAG.

This clone was detected many times. The CDR3 end lies 3 residues beyond the end of the read and is filled in from the germline J gene. The chain combines TRBV7-2 with TRBJ1-1; D is possibly TRBD1 (5 bases). This CDR3 is built from 13 residues. The V end lost 5 bases, the J end lost 2 bases, and 9 bases lay between the germline ends. From germline, CDR1 is SGHTA and CDR2 FQGNSA. The CDR3 protein is CASSTQANTEAFF. The covered CDR3 bases are TGTGCCAGCAGCACACAGGCTAACACTGAA.

This clone was observed many times. From the germline J gene comes the end of the CDR3, since the read stops 3 residues before it. This chain uses TRBV20-1 with TRBJ2-1; TRBD2 matches 10 bases. The CDR3 loop spans 14 amino acids. Unmatched junction bases numbered 3, after V lost 3 bases and J lost 4 bases. Looked up from germline, CDR1 is DFQATT and CDR2 is SNEGSKA (reference sequence). CDR3 DNA, as far as it was read: TGCAGTGCTAGGCCGGGACTAGCGTACAATGAG. Encoded protein: CSARPGLAYNE. The entire CDR3 is CSARPGLAYNEQFF.

This clone came up many times. The part of the CDR3 DNA that was read is TGTGCCAGCCAGTTACGTGGGACTAAGGGGAACATT. This codes for CASQLRGTKGNI. The whole CDR3 region reads CASQLRGTKGNIQYF. This chain links TRBV6-2 or TRBV6-3 with TRBJ2-4; 7 bases map to TRBD2. Read data end 3 residues before the CDR3 end; the end is taken from the germline J gene. The CDR3 is 15 residues long. Germline CDR1 and CDR2: MNHEY and SVGEGT. Trimming took 8 bases from V and 7 from J; bases not matched to a gene: 14.

This clone has ten or more counts. The DNA ends 3 residues before the CDR3 does, and the rest of the CDR3 is filled in from the germline J gene. V is TRBV5-1 and J is TRBJ2-7; D is undetermined. CDR3 size: 16 residues. Trimming pared 2 bases from V and 3 bases from J, leaving 18 bases between. The germline gives CDR1 SGHRS, CDR2 YFSETQ. Here the CDR3 reads CASSFDKRHLGYEQYF. The CDR3 DNA, read in part, is TGCGCCAGCAGCTTCGACAAAAGGCACCTTGGCTACGAG.

This clone was seen repeatedly, ten times or more. Read data end 3 residues before the CDR3 end; the end is taken from the germline J gene. The chain joins TRBV5-4 to TRBJ1-1; 8 nucleotides align to TRBD1. Trimming at V came to 6 bases and at J to 2 bases, leaving 3 bases not matched to a gene. The CDR3 sequence is 13 residues long. In germline, CDR1 is SGHNT, CDR2 YYREEE (reference sequence). CDR3 DNA, as far as it was read: TGTGCCAGCACCACAGGGGGAAACACTGAA. Translation: CASTTGGNTE. The full CDR3 reads CASTTGGNTEAFF.

CDR3 sequence: CASSSLRRGVETQYF. CDR3 DNA, as far as it was read: TGTGCCAGCAGCTCGCTTCGACGGGGGGTCGAGACC. The chain combines TRBV7-7 with TRBJ2-5; 7 bases are shared with TRBD2. The missing CDR3 end, 3 residues past where the read stops, is filled in from the germline J gene. The germline V gene has CDR1 SSHAT and CDR2 FNYEAQ (reference sequence). The CDR3 loop spans 15 amino acids. V dropped 4 bases and J dropped 5; count of bases not matched to a gene: 10.

This clone has at least ten counts. The CDR3 end falls 3 residues outside the read, so it is completed with the germline J gene. The V gene is TRBV5-4, the J gene TRBJ2-7; possibly TRBD2 for D (5 bases). The V end lost 0 bases, the J end lost 0 bases, and 13 bases lay between the germline ends. The CDR3 runs to 16 residues. Germline V gene sequence: CDR1 SGHNT, CDR2 YYREEE (reference sequence). CDR3 amino acids: CASSLGARAVSYEQYF. The CDR3 DNA, read in part, is TGTGCCAGCAGCTTGGGTGCGCGGGCGGTCTCCTACGAG.

In its sample, this clone was seen many times. Read coverage stops 3 residues before the CDR3 terminus; the germline J gene supplies the remainder. The gene calls are TRBV4-1 and TRBJ2-2; 11 positions agree with TRBD2. Per germline, CDR1 MGHRA and CDR2 YSYEKL. There are 16 residues in the CDR3. Trimming removed 4 bases from V and 2 bases from J; junction bases left unmatched: 3. CDR3 bases read: TGCGCCAGCAGCCTACTAGCGGGGGAAAACACCGGGGAG. It yields the protein CASSLLAGENTGE. The CDR3 reads in full as CASSLLAGENTGELFF.

This clone was detected ten times or more. The read ends 3 residues shy of where the CDR3 ends; the end is completed using the germline J gene. The chain combines TRBV7-7 with TRBJ2-7; a possible D gene is TRBD2 (6 bases). The CDR3 contains 15 residues. CDR1 SSHAT and CDR2 FNYEAQ come from the germline V gene (reference sequence). The V and J ends lost 5 bases and 3 bases respectively, with 17 bases between them. CDR3 sequence: CASSEAIAAFYEQYF. CDR3 DNA (partial): TGTGCCAGCAGCGAAGCGATAGCGGCTTTCTACGAG.

At least ten counts were recorded for this clone. The read is 3 residues too short to cover the CDR3 end, so that end is filled in from the germline J gene. The chain carries TRBV7-2 and TRBJ1-2, with 7 bases fitting TRBD1. The CDR3 is 14 amino acids. After removal of 5 bases from V and 5 bases from J, the junction contained 8 bases not matched to a gene. Germline assignment: CDR1 SGHTA and CDR2 FQGNSA. Incomplete CDR3 DNA: TGTGCCAGCAGCAAGGGACAGACAAAATATGGC. Its protein is CASSKGQTKYG. The entire CDR3 is CASSKGQTKYGYTF.

This clone was recorded at least ten times. The CDR3 end lies 3 residues beyond the end of the read and is filled in from the germline J gene. This chain joins TRBV5-1 and TRBJ2-5; 7 bases align to TRBD2. J gave up 4 bases and V 3 bases, and 3 bases lay outside the gene matches. The CDR3 covers 13 residues. Germline V gives CDR1 SGHRS, CDR2 YFSETQ. The CDR3 DNA, read in part, is TGCGCCAGCAGCTCTGGGAGGGGAGAGACC. Amino acid sequence: CASSSGRGET. The CDR3, in full, reads CASSSGRGETQYF.

This clone was counted ten times or more. Coverage ceases 3 residues before the CDR3 finishes, and the germline J gene fills in the end. The chain carries TRBV18 and TRBJ2-7; the D gene is possibly TRBD1 (6 bases). CDR1 is KGHSH, CDR2 LQKENI, per germline. CDR3 size: 14 residues. Trimming cost V 3 bases and J 1 base, with 10 bases left between them. Partial CDR3 DNA: TGTGCCAGCTCACCGGGACATGGATCCTACGAG. This translates into CASSPGHGSYE. The full CDR3 reads CASSPGHGSYEQYF.

This clone came up a few times. The CDR3 extends 3 residues past the end of the read, so its final part is completed from the germline J gene. The V call is TRBV18, the J call TRBJ2-7; weak D call: TRBD2 (6 bases). The CDR3 covers 13 residues. Trimming took off 3 bases at V and 5 bases at J, with 11 bases between the two ends. Germline V CDR1 and CDR2: KGHSH, LQKENI. The CDR3 sequence is CASSPTRPDEQYF. Incomplete CDR3 DNA: TGTGCCAGCTCACCGACTAGGCCGGACGAG. The variable domain in full, completed from reference TRBV18 and TRBJ2-7, reads NAGVMQNPRHLVRRRGQEARLRCSPMKGHSHVYWYRQLPEEGLKFMVYLQKENIIDESGMPKERFSAEFPKEGPSILRIQQVVRGDSAAYFCASSPTRPDEQYFGPGTRLTVT.

This clone was counted ten times or more. The read halts 3 residues ahead of the CDR3 end, with the missing end drawn from the germline J gene. The rearrangement uses TRBV12-3 or TRBV12-4 and TRBJ1-2, with 9 bases lining up with TRBD1. CDR3 length: 13 residues. The DNA read from the CDR3 is TGTGCCAGCAGTCTCGACAGGGGGAACGGC. Protein product: CASSLDRGNG. The full CDR3 reads CASSLDRGNGYTF.

Many counts were recorded for this clone. The read gets to within 3 residues of the CDR3 end, and the germline J gene fills in the rest. The same CDR3 arises from other DNA sequences in this sample as well. V usage is TRBV7-2 and J usage is TRBJ2-7, with D possibly being TRBD2 (6 bases). CDR3 length equals 14 residues. Trimming removed 4 bases at V and 4 bases at J, with 14 bases between. Germline-derived CDR1 and CDR2 are SGHTA and FQGNSA. CDR3 in amino acids: CASSSQPGLYEQYF. Incomplete CDR3 DNA: TGTGCCAGCAGCTCTCAACCGGGACTTTACGAG.

This clone was counted at least ten times. With the read ending 3 residues before the CDR3 end, the germline J gene is used to fill in that end. This sequence joins TRBV5-1 and TRBJ2-5; TRBD2 matches at 8 bases. V lost 1 base, J lost 2 bases, and 4 bases stayed unmatched. The CDR3 sequence is 15 residues long. Germline V gene sequence: CDR1 SGHRS, CDR2 YFSETQ. The sequenced part of the CDR3 DNA is TGCGCCAGCAGCTTGAGGCGGGGGGTACAAGAGACC. Its translation is CASSLRRGVQET. The whole CDR3 sequence is CASSLRRGVQETQYF.

About this clone: Read coverage stops 3 residues before the CDR3 terminus; the germline J gene supplies the remainder. The chain employs TRBV5-1 and TRBJ2-1; TRBD2 matches 13 bases. The CDR3 consists of 17 residues. Germline values: CDR1 SGHRS, CDR2 YFSETQ. V trimming: 0 bases; J trimming: 4 bases; junction bases outside the gene matches: 4. The CDR3 region is CASSLVGGLAGYNEQFF. The CDR3 DNA, read in part, is TGCGCCAGCAGCTTGGTTGGGGGACTAGCGGGGTACAATGAG.

This clone was found many times. CDR3 in amino acids: CATTGTGGDSPLHF. CDR3 DNA (partial): TGTGCCACTACCGGGACAGGGGGCGATTCACCC. The chain uses TRBV18 and TRBJ1-6; TRBD1 aligns across 12 bases. The CDR3 goes on 3 residues after the read ends, and that part is filled in from the germline J gene. This CDR3 is built from 14 residues. Germline CDR1 and CDR2: KGHSH and LQKENI. V shed 10 bases, J shed 8 bases, and the junction held 6 bases outside the gene matches.

This clone occurred a few times. Read data end 3 residues before the CDR3 end; the end is taken from the germline J gene. Other DNA sequences in this specimen translate into the identical CDR3. The V gene is TRBV19, the J gene TRBJ1-3; D is uncertain. V dropped 7 bases and J dropped 1 base, with 17 bases sitting between them. In germline, CDR1 is LNHDA, CDR2 SQIVND (reference sequence). The CDR3 loop spans 16 amino acids. The part of the CDR3 DNA that was read is TGTGCCAGTAAGAATTCACTATGGTCATCTGGAAACACC. As protein: CASKNSLWSSGNT. The full CDR3 protein reads CASKNSLWSSGNTIYF.

On this clone: The observed sequence ends 3 residues before the CDR3 terminus, with the missing tail filled in from the germline J gene. The gene calls are TRBV19 and TRBJ2-5; 8 nucleotides line up with TRBD2. The germline CDR1 and CDR2 sequences are LNHDA and SQIVND (reference sequence). Trimming took 10 bases from V and 1 from J; bases not matched to a gene: 11. The CDR3 has 15 amino acids. CDR3 amino acids: CATAWSGGVQETQYF. CDR3 DNA, as far as it was read: TGTGCCACCGCCTGGTCGGGGGGGGTCCAAGAGACC. Supplemented by reference TRBV19 and TRBJ2-5, the full variable domain reads DGGITQSPKYLFRKEGQNVTLSCEQNLNHDAMYWYRQDPGQGLRLIYYSQIVNDFQKGDIAEGYSVSREKKESFPLTVTSAQKNPTAFYLCATAWSGGVQETQYFGPGTRLLVL.